The present T cell receptor beta chain was sequenced within a study of blood T cells in healthy people across ages (dated by TCRdb to about 2015). Regarding the study in general: Template switching captured roughly one uniquely barcoded TCR beta cDNA molecule per two T cells in model experiments. The study measured age-related changes in TCR beta repertoire diversity using deep sequencing normalized with unique cDNA molecular identifiers. The donors were split into four age groups: young (average around 15 years), middle-aged (more than 35), aged (approximately 60) and long-lived (82). The study analyzed two additional independent replicas of 1 million unique cDNA reads from the same blood draw for two donors, one aged 18 to 30 and one aged 80 or older.

The 35 to 40 donors, aged about 6 to 95 years, were systemically healthy Caucasian individuals from Russia. Each donor gave ten milliliters of peripheral blood, collected into EDTA-treated Vacutainer tubes. PBMCs were isolated by Ficoll-Paque density-gradient centrifugation, with at least 6 million obtained per sample. Total RNA was extracted from PBMCs with Trizol reagent, with at least 6 micrograms obtained per sample. The percentages of naive CD45RAhigh/CD27high T cells were determined by flow cytometry on a PBMC aliquot from every donor. The library was produced with 5' RACE. Data came from an Illumina HiSeq 2500. A second PCR of about 7 to 12 cycles was run with a J-beta primer mix and a sample-barcoded 5' primer. A unique molecular identifier was introduced onto each TCR beta cDNA molecule by a template-switch 5' adaptor carrying 12 random nucleotides. Each sample yielded at least 2.5 million CDR3-containing paired-end reads. First-strand cDNA was synthesized from all RNA with the Mint cDNA synthesis kit, primed by a TRBC-specific oligonucleotide. Following uracil-DNA glycosylase treatment, a first 18-cycle PCR with universal primers M1SS and BC2_uni_R was performed on all cDNA. Turning to the authors' computational methods: For normalization, 1 million high-quality reads, each with a distinct molecular identifier, were randomly selected from each sample. Instead of being binned into consensus sequences, reads with shared molecular identifiers were discarded. MiTCR, run with a Q25 quality threshold and the strictest error-elimination algorithm, handled CDR3 identification, clonotype clustering and error correction. A nonparametric unseen species model with Euler transformation was used to estimate a lower bound on total TCR beta diversity. In-frame beta chains were kept once TCRdb had trimmed the public reads at Q25 with fastp and called clones with MiXCR. CDR3 protein duplicates are merged, each entry listing the most common genes and DNA. What appears here as the V and J calls and clone size reflects TCRdb's work, not the paper's. A total of fewer than 1,200,000 distinct CDR3 sequences appear in this sample, roughly a quarter of them only once. The ten largest clones capture around 0.75% of the sample.

For this clonotype: What antigen it recognizes has not been identified. No much larger clone is present one base from it, and per-base qualities are unavailable.

Counted from cysteine to phenylalanine, this CDR3 has 16 amino acids. Only the CDR3 region is kept as DNA, spanning 48 bases read in frame from base 1. The germline V gene supplies CDR1 SGHVS and CDR2 FQNEAQ. The V end loses 5 bases and the J end loses 5 bases, and a stretch of 21 bases separates them. The investigation overall reported the following: Compared with the aged group, more naive CD4+ T cells, fewer expanded clones and increased TCR diversity were shown by the long-lived group, suggesting age selection. Bulk unsorted PBMC profiling prevented conclusive comparison of naive and antigen-experienced compartments. A strong correlation was found between observed TCR beta diversity and the percentage of naive T cells measured by flow cytometry. Observed TCR beta diversity per million T cells fell roughly linearly with age, and a significant reduction was already apparent by age roughly 40. Donor CMV infection status was unknown, potentially confounding age-related changes in expanded clonotypes. Estimates of total diversity based on one million sequenced T cells were considered lower bounds and underestimates.

The sample also formed part of further work on T cells of mothers and their children. The second publication reports: Nine systemically healthy Caucasian individuals, comprising three mothers and their six children, were included as donors. cDNA synthesis used all of the extracted RNA, with around 1.4 ug of RNA in each 15 ul reaction. Sample barcodes and 2-4 random nucleotides were added via the M1S primer in the second PCR. Each mother yielded over 8 million TCR beta CDR3 reads and each child 3 million or so reads. Thymic selection shapes the output of TCR recombination in a similar way in related and unrelated pairs, and inherited differences have a minor effect. Related mother-child pairs always showed normalized repertoire overlap that was slightly higher than in unrelated mother-child pairs, though the difference was never significant. No persistent microchimeric T cell clones were detected, at a sensitivity of 90 to 100 clones per million clonotypes. The study used deep NGS to compare TCR beta repertoires of mothers and children, seeking features distinguishing related mother-child pairs from unrelated individuals. Mothers averaged about 40 +/- 4 years of age and children averaged about 12 +/- 4 years. Libraries were sequenced on Illumina HiSeq 2000 with 100+100 nt paired-end reads after adapter ligation with NEBNext reagents. To prevent cross-contamination, the mother and child libraries were prepared a month apart and were sequenced in separate runs. Each donor had between 500,000 and 2,000,000 distinct TCR beta clonotypes identified. Naive TCR beta clonotypes were estimated from low-frequency clonotypes matched to each donor's FACS-determined naive share, without sorting.

The V gene is TRBV7-8 and the J gene is TRBJ1-2; matching of 5 bases hints at TRBD1 as the D gene. The TCR originated in a girl between 2 and 10 years old in good health. Sequences were obtained from blood. The nucleotide sequence reads as follows: TGTGCCAGCAGCCCACTATTGGGGGAATGGGATTATGGCTACACCTTC. It is translated as CASSPLLGEWDYGYTF.